The 31 T cell receptor beta chains below come from one sample, sequenced in a study of cytomegalovirus exposure and HLA in healthy donors. Use of 60 Vbeta and 13 Jbeta primers characterized the PCR. Generated by immunoSEQ multiplex PCR, the TCRdb table keeps only in-frame clones and is missing some. The sample includes tens of thousands of clones, around 69% of them seen just once. The specimen was PBMCs. The receptors originated from a man aged 30 to 39 in good health and CMV-seronegative.

The chain links TRBV7-8 to TRBJ2-1; 11 bases fit TRBD2. The CDR3 runs to 17 residues. Germline CDR1 is SGHVS and CDR2 is FQNEAQ. J gave up 6 bases and V 5 bases, and 12 bases lay outside the gene matches. The CDR3 protein is CASSPQLAGEGSNEQFF. Here the CDR3 DNA reads TGTGCCAGCAGCCCCCAACTAGCGGGAGAAGGGAGCAATGAGCAGTTCTTC.

J is TRBJ1-4 and V is TRBV18, with D perhaps TRBD1 (5 bases). This CDR3 comprises 17 residues. The V gene's germline CDR1 is KGHSH and CDR2 LQKENI. V lost 3 bases, J lost 1 base, and 15 bases lay in between. The CDR3 DNA sequence: TGTGCCAGCTCACCTTTGTCCCGACAGCAAACTAATGAAAAACTGTTTTTT. It codes for CASSPLSRQQTNEKLFF. Drawing the rest from reference TRBV18 and TRBJ1-4, the complete variable domain is NAGVMQNPRHLVRRRGQEARLRCSPMKGHSHVYWYRQLPEEGLKFMVYLQKENIIDESGMPKERFSAEFPKEGPSILRIQQVVRGDSAAYFCASSPLSRQQTNEKLFFGSGTQLSVL.

This clone was counted between two and nine times. The chain combines TRBV4-2 with TRBJ2-7, with TRBD1 matching 7 bases. Germline V gene sequence: CDR1 LGHNA, CDR2 YNFKEQ. The CDR3 runs 13 residues. V shed 4 bases and J 5 bases; nucleotides not matched to a gene: 5. The CDR3 reads CASSRRDSNEQYF. Here the CDR3 DNA reads TGTGCCAGCAGCCGCCGGGACAGCAACGAGCAGTACTTC.

This sequence joins TRBV18 and TRBJ1-1, with TRBD1 matching over 9 bases. The CDR3 loop spans 15 amino acids. Germline lookup yields CDR1 KGHSH and CDR2 LQKENI. The ends lost 0 bases at V and 5 bases at J; junction bases unmatched: 4. The CDR3 DNA sequence: TGTGCCAGCTCACCACCCGGGACAGGGAGGACTGAAGCTTTCTTT. The encoded protein is CASSPPGTGRTEAFF.

The chain links TRBV10-2 to TRBJ2-7, with a tentative D call TRBD1 (5 bases). Germline loops: CDR1 WSHSY, CDR2 SAAADI. This CDR3 is built from 11 residues. With 6 bases removed from V and 6 bases from J, the gap between germline ends came to 9 bases. The CDR3 is CASSQGGEQYF. As DNA, the CDR3 is TGCGCCAGCAGCCAGGGCGGCGAGCAGTACTTC.

This clone was observed a single time. The CDR3 protein is CASSLTSLAGDSYEQYF. CDR3 bases: TGTGCCAGCAGCCTTACGTCACTAGCGGGGGACTCCTACGAGCAGTACTTC. The chain couples TRBV5-4 to TRBJ2-5; 11 bases are a match to TRBD2. TRBJ2-7 explains the end of the DNA better; the J call may be wrong. Germline CDR1 and CDR2: SGHNT and YYREEE (reference sequence). The length of the CDR3 is 17 residues.

This clone was counted a few times. This rearrangement joins TRBV6-1 to TRBJ1-5, with a tentative D call TRBD1 (6 bases). V lost 1 base to trimming and J lost 0 bases, with 7 bases between them. Germline lookup yields CDR1 MNHNS and CDR2 SASEGT. CDR3 length: 15 residues. CDR3 region: CASSEDRASNQPQHF. CDR3 nucleotides: TGTGCCAGCAGTGAAGACAGGGCTAGCAATCAGCCCCAGCATTTT.

Turning to this clone: Other DNA sequences in the same sample also yield this CDR3. The rearrangement joins TRBV12-5 to TRBJ2-1, with 8 bases lining up with TRBD1. This CDR3 is built from 15 residues. Germline values: CDR1 LGHNT, CDR2 FRNRAP. J gave up 0 bases and V 4 bases, and 2 bases lay outside the gene matches. CDR3 DNA sequence: TGTGCTAGTGGTTCCGGACAGGGCTCCTACAATGAGCAGTTCTTC. Translated: CASGSGQGSYNEQFF.

This clone was seen more than once but under ten times. V and J are TRBV6-1 and TRBJ2-2; 7 bases are a match to TRBD2. V gave up 6 bases and J gave up 2 bases; unmatched junction bases: 3. In germline, CDR1 is MNHNS, CDR2 SASEGT. This CDR3 comprises 14 residues. This CDR3 is CASRRGGNTGELFF. The CDR3, as DNA: TGTGCCAGCAGGCGCGGGGGTAACACCGGGGAGCTGTTTTTT.

The V call is TRBV19, the J call TRBJ2-5; 7 bases match TRBD1. The CDR3 has 15 residues. The germline CDR1 and CDR2 sequences are LNHDA and SQIVND (reference sequence). Trimming took 7 bases from V and 7 from J; bases not matched to a gene: 15. The CDR3 sequence: CASTPTGISSGTQYF. The CDR3 DNA reads as TGTGCCAGTACCCCGACAGGGATATCGAGCGGGACCCAGTACTTC.

The sample holds one count of this clone. This chain links TRBV7-8 with TRBJ2-7; perhaps TRBD1 as D (5 bases). V dropped 1 base and J dropped 3 bases, with 7 bases sitting between them. The CDR3 totals 13 residues. CDR1 is SGHVS, CDR2 FQNEAQ, per germline. The CDR3 here is CASSLGQNYEQYF. The CDR3, as DNA: TGTGCCAGCAGCTTAGGACAGAACTACGAGCAGTACTTC.

The sample holds a few counts of this clone. CDR3 region: CASSQPDRERHF. The CDR3 coding sequence is TGCGCCAGCAGCCAGCCCGACAGGGAGCGGCATTTT. This chain connects TRBV4-1 to TRBJ1-5; 7 bases map to TRBD1. The CDR3 totals 12 residues. Losses at the gene ends were 3 bases for V and 15 bases for J; bases not matched to a gene: 8. CDR1 is MGHRA and CDR2 is YSYEKL in the germline V gene.

The chain employs TRBV7-8 and TRBJ2-1; D is possibly TRBD2 (5 bases). The V gene's germline CDR1 is SGHVS and CDR2 FQNEAQ. With 0 bases removed from V and 6 bases from J, the gap between germline ends came to 18 bases. This CDR3 is 17 amino acids long. The CDR3 nucleotides are TGTGCCAGCAGCTTAGCGTTCGCGGGCCTGGGGTTCAATGAGCAGTTCTTC. Its translation is CASSLAFAGLGFNEQFF. The whole variable domain, remainder taken from reference TRBV7-8 and TRBJ2-1, is GAGVSQSPRYKVAKRGQDVALRCDPISGHVSLFWYQQALGQGPEFLTYFQNEAQLDKSGLPSDRFFAERPEGSVSTLKIQRTQQEDSAVYLCASSLAFAGLGFNEQFFGPGTRLTVL.

This clone was seen just once. The V gene is TRBV30, the J gene TRBJ2-7; possible D gene TRBD2, 6 bases. Germline CDR1 and CDR2: GTSNPN and SVGIG (reference sequence). V gave up 3 bases and J gave up 1 base, with 7 bases separating them. This CDR3 contains 12 residues. The CDR3 DNA reads TGTGCCTGGAGGGGGACTTCCTACGAGCAGTACTTC. This gives the protein CAWRGTSYEQYF. The full variable domain, completed using reference TRBV30 and TRBJ2-7, is SQTIHQWPATLVQPVGSPLSLECTVEGTSNPNLYWYRQAAGRGLQLLFYSVGIGQISSEVPQNLSASRPQDRQFILSSKKLLLSDSGFYLCAWRGTSYEQYFGPGTRLTVT.

V is TRBV28 and J is TRBJ1-6; no reliable D call. CDR3 size: 16 residues. Looked up from germline, CDR1 is MDHEN and CDR2 is SYDVKM. The V and J ends lost 5 bases and 7 bases respectively, with 18 bases between them. CDR3 protein: CASSLGVRRRNSPLHF. CDR3 nucleotide sequence: TGTGCCAGCAGTCTAGGCGTAAGGCGCCGGAATTCACCCCTCCACTTT.

This chain links TRBV7-3 with TRBJ2-1, with 14 bases lining up with TRBD2. Germline CDR1 SGHTA, CDR2 FQGTGA. Unmatched junction bases numbered 6, after V lost 5 bases and J lost 9 bases. The CDR3 sequence is 15 residues long. CDR3 protein: CASSMTSGGAREQFF. The CDR3 DNA follows: TGTGCCAGCAGCATGACTAGCGGGGGGGCTCGTGAGCAGTTCTTC.

The CDR3 DNA sequence: TGTGCCAGCTCACCCAGGGCTTCGAGCTCCTACAATGAGCAGTTCTTC. This sequence encodes CASSPRASSSYNEQFF. J is TRBJ2-1 and V is TRBV18; a weak D match, TRBD1 (5 bases). The germline V and J ends were trimmed by 3 bases and 0 bases, with 12 bases remaining between them. Germline CDR1 and CDR2: KGHSH and LQKENI. CDR3 length: 16 amino acids.

The gene calls are TRBV28 and TRBJ1-1, with a tentative D call TRBD1 (6 bases). CDR3 length: 14 residues. Germline CDR1 is MDHEN and CDR2 is SYDVKM. The germline V and J ends were trimmed by 8 bases and 11 bases, with 24 bases remaining between them. In DNA, the CDR3 is TGTGCCAGCCACGAAGAGGGGGGGTCCGGCCAGGCTTTCTTT. As protein: CASHEEGGSGQAFF.

This clone was recorded only once. V and J are TRBV18 and TRBJ2-7, with 10 bases lining up with TRBD2. The CDR3 is 15 residues long. Germline CDR1 and CDR2: KGHSH and LQKENI. Losses at the gene ends were 2 bases for V and 2 bases for J; bases not matched to a gene: 3. CDR3 in amino acids: CASSPVLAGTYEQYF. The DNA for the CDR3 is TGTGCCAGCTCACCAGTACTAGCGGGAACCTACGAGCAGTACTTC.

The chain combines TRBV27 with TRBJ2-1, with 11 bases fitting TRBD2. This CDR3 is 16 amino acids long. V lost 4 bases to trimming and J lost 8 bases; unmatched junction nucleotides: 10. CDR1 is MNHEY, CDR2 SMNVEV, per germline (reference sequence). The CDR3 DNA sequence: TGTGCCAGCAGTTCAACGACTAGCGGGAAGGCCCATGAGCAGTTCTTC. Its translation is CASSSTTSGKAHEQFF.

This clone was counted between two and nine times. The chain uses TRBV10-3 and TRBJ2-3; a possible D gene is TRBD2 (5 bases). CDR1 and CDR2 (germline): ENHRY, SYGVKD. This CDR3 contains 18 residues. V lost 3 bases and J lost 0, with 19 bases in between. CDR3 sequence (DNA): TGTGCCATCAGTGATGGTCCGGGGTACCATCCTAGCACAGATACGCAGTATTTT. Translated, it gives CAISDGPGYHPSTDTQYF.

This clone was picked up a small number of times. V and J are TRBV5-6 and TRBJ2-6; 8 positions agree with TRBD1. With V trimmed by 6 bases and J by 0 bases, 14 bases remained unmatched. The CDR3 totals 19 residues. The germline CDR1 and CDR2 sequences are SGHDT and YYEEEE. The DNA for the CDR3 is TGTGCCAGCAAAAGCCCGCCGGGACAGGCCAGCTCTGGGGCCAACGTCCTGACTTTC. It specifies CASKSPPGQASSGANVLTF.

The gene calls are TRBV29-1 and TRBJ1-1, with unresolved D. The CDR3 sequence is 12 residues long. Germline CDR1 is SQVTM and CDR2 is ANQGSEA. V lost 4 bases to trimming and J lost 3 bases, with 9 bases between them. The CDR3 nucleotides are TGCAGCGTTGCAATGGCGGACACTGAAGCTTTCTTT. It translates to CSVAMADTEAFF.

The chain has TRBV2 and TRBJ2-3; 7 bases agree with TRBD1. The CDR3 loop spans 14 amino acids. In germline, CDR1 is SNHLY, CDR2 FYNNEI. Losses at the gene ends were 4 bases for V and 2 bases for J; bases not matched to a gene: 3. The CDR3 region has the DNA TGTGCCAGCAGTGGGGACAGTTTCACAGATACGCAGTATTTT. This gives the protein CASSGDSFTDTQYF.

This clone has only a few counts. CDR3 loop: CASSAWTGENGYTF. The CDR3 region has the DNA TGTGCCAGCAGTGCTTGGACAGGGGAAAACGGCTACACCTTC. The chain joins TRBV2 to TRBJ1-2; 9 positions match TRBD1. This CDR3 is 14 amino acids long. CDR1 and CDR2 from the germline V gene are SNHLY and FYNNEI. V lost 4 bases and J lost 8; bases outside the gene matches: 8.

V usage is TRBV6-6 and J usage is TRBJ2-5; D perhaps matches TRBD1 (5 bases). Trimming removed 6 bases from V and 5 bases from J, with 19 bases in between. The CDR3 totals 15 residues. Germline V CDR1 and CDR2: MNHNY, SVGAGI (reference sequence). CDR3 bases: TGTGCCAGCAGCCGACCCCCGGCAGGGCAGGAGACCCAGTACTTC. It yields the protein CASSRPPAGQETQYF.

This clone came up once. This sequence joins TRBV27 and TRBJ2-3, with D possibly matching TRBD2 (5 bases). V was pared by 2 bases and J by 3 bases, with 9 bases between. Germline CDR1 MNHEY, CDR2 SMNVEV (reference sequence). This CDR3 spans 14 amino acids. CDR3 sequence (DNA): TGTGCCAGCAGTTTACGACGGGGAACAGATACGCAGTATTTT. Translated, it gives CASSLRRGTDTQYF.

The gene calls are TRBV20-1 and TRBJ1-2; D is uncertain. In germline, CDR1 is DFQATT, CDR2 SNEGSKA (reference sequence). This CDR3 contains 11 residues. V was shortened by 5 bases and J by 4 bases, with 8 bases between the two germline ends. The CDR3 DNA reads as TGCAGTGCTCCTTCGTCCTATGGCTACACCTTC. Its protein is CSAPSSYGYTF.

The chain joins TRBV5-5 to TRBJ2-1; 12 positions agree with TRBD1. V lost 0 bases and J lost 9; bases outside the gene matches: 4. The V gene's germline CDR1 is SGHKS and CDR2 YYEKEE (reference sequence). CDR3 size: 15 residues. The CDR3, as DNA: TGTGCCAGCAGCTTGGCGGGACAGGGGGCCGGTGAGCAGTTCTTC. It encodes CASSLAGQGAGEQFF. The full variable domain, rest sourced from reference TRBV5-5 and TRBJ2-1, is DAGVTQSPTHLIKTRGQQVTLRCSPISGHKSVSWYQQVLGQGPQFIFQYYEKEERGRGNFPDRFSARQFPNYSSELNVNALLLGDSALYLCASSLAGQGAGEQFFGPGTRLTVL.

This chain links TRBV10-3 with TRBJ2-7, with a weak D call TRBD1 (6 bases). V shed 4 bases and J shed 2 bases, with 12 bases lying between them. The V gene's germline CDR1 is ENHRY and CDR2 SYGVKD. This CDR3 comprises 14 residues. CDR3 in amino acids: CAISGTESTYEQYF. In nucleotides, the CDR3 is TGTGCCATCAGTGGGACAGAATCGACCTACGAGCAGTACTTC.

The chain employs TRBV5-5 and TRBJ1-1; 12 bases map to TRBD1. CDR3 length equals 17 residues. V dropped 2 bases and J dropped 1; count of bases not matched to a gene: 6. Germline V gene sequence: CDR1 SGHKS, CDR2 YYEKEE (reference sequence). The CDR3 loop reads CASSFTGTGGWNTEAFF. As DNA, the CDR3 is TGTGCCAGCAGCTTTACCGGGACAGGGGGCTGGAACACTGAAGCTTTCTTT.